This TCR beta chain was captured in a study of blood T cell repertoires in COVID-19. Study summary: Spain, Italy and the United States supplied samples that represented acute and convalescent COVID-19. PBMCs, B-cell-depleted T cells, or T cells provided the cDNA or gDNA that made up the material.

CDR1 and CDR2 (germline): LNHDA, SQIVND (reference sequence). This CDR3 has 14 residues. Trimming removed 6 bases from V and 5 bases from J, with 17 bases in between. In the authors' workflow: Amplification of reference gene primers provided the estimated nucleated cell counts. Profiling relied on immunoSEQ multiplex PCR, and the TCRdb table lists in-frame clones only, not all of them. Clonal size and the V and J genes are those of that table, whereas D and trimming came from the DNA. Found here are over 100,000 clones, over 80% of them singletons; the top ten hold roughly 15%. The TCR was taken from a man aged 45 to 65 with acute or convalescent COVID-19. Sequenced input: peripheral blood. This chain joins TRBV19 and TRBJ2-7, with D tentatively TRBD1 (6 bases). The CDR3 nucleotides read TGTGCCAGTAGCCACAGGGCCCCCCCCCACGAGCAGTACTTC. Translating gives CASSHRAPPHEQYF.